This T cell receptor (beta chain) derives from a study of control samples from healthy donors and cancer patients (dated by TCRdb to about 2020). Receptors were amplified or captured by the immunoSEQ multiplex PCR assay. TCRdb retrieved this table from immuneACCESS and kept in-frame rearrangements only. Not all clones are present; in checked studies, unresolved V genes account for under half, and no reason is known for the remainder. This sample lists more than 85,000 clones; 65% to 85% were detected once. The top ten clonotypes cover about 36% of the sample. Per the germline V gene, SGHDT is the CDR1 and YYEEEE is the CDR2. Deletion took 4 bases off V and 2 bases off J, with a span of 14 bases between the germline ends. Measured from the cysteine to the phenylalanine, the CDR3 is 15 residues long. The only DNA kept is the CDR3, 45 bases in frame from the first base. Concerning this clone: Its antigen is not yet known. No base-level quality is on record; no much larger clone is a single base apart.

This sequence originates from a man between 65 and 85 years old with lung cancer. Sample: PBMCs. This sequence uses TRBV5-6 and TRBJ2-3, with the D gene tentatively TRBD1 or TRBD2, based on 5 matching bases in each. Here the CDR3 is given as CASSPGTDPTDTQYF. In nucleotides, the sequence is TGTGCCAGCAGCCCGGGGACGGATCCCACAGATACGCAGTATTTT.